Below are 25 T cell receptor beta chains sequenced from a single sample in a study of T cell changes during pregnancy in multiple sclerosis. Sequencing was performed with immunoSEQ multiplex PCR; in TCRdb, only in-frame clones are kept and a portion is missing. The profile covers 85,000 to 130,000 clones, with around 93% appearing a single time and 1.6% taken by the ten largest. This sample comprised peripheral blood, obtained after pregnancy. The receptors here all came from a female donor with multiple sclerosis, enrolled in a pregnancy study.

The chain employs TRBV27 and TRBJ2-2; possible D gene TRBD1, 6 bases. Germline CDR1 and CDR2: MNHEY and SMNVEV (reference sequence). The length of the CDR3 is 8 residues. The V gene lost 9 bases and the J gene lost 13 bases, with 6 bases spanning the gap. The DNA for the CDR3 is TGTGCCAGACAGGGGCTGTTTTTT. Its protein product is CARQGLFF.

The gene calls are TRBV7-2 and TRBJ1-2, with D perhaps matching TRBD1 (6 bases). Germline CDR1 SGHTA, CDR2 FQGNSA. Trimming took 5 bases from V and 6 from J, leaving 13 bases between them. This CDR3 comprises 13 residues. CDR3 nucleotides: TGTGCCAGCAGCCCTGGGGGGGGCCATGGCTACACCTTC. Translating gives CASSPGGGHGYTF.

V is TRBV5-4 and J is TRBJ2-5, with D perhaps matching TRBD1 (5 bases). The V and J ends lost 4 bases and 5 bases respectively, with 12 bases between them. Germline CDR1 SGHNT, CDR2 YYREEE (reference sequence). This CDR3 comprises 13 residues. CDR3 DNA sequence: TGTGCCAGCAGCCCCCGGACATCGGAGACCCAGTACTTC. This codes for CASSPRTSETQYF. Based on the CDR3 plus reference TRBV5-4 and TRBJ2-5, the full variable domain is ETGVTQSPTHLIKTRGQQVTLRCSSQSGHNTVSWYQQALGQGPQFIFQYYREEENGRGNFPPRFSGLQFPNYSSELNVNALELDDSALYLCASSPRTSETQYFGPGTRLLVL.

This clone came up many times. The V call is TRBV2, the J call TRBJ1-2, with TRBD1 identical over 10 bases. Looked up from germline, CDR1 is SNHLY and CDR2 is FYNNEI. V lost 4 bases and J lost 8; bases outside the gene matches: 16. This CDR3 contains 17 residues. The CDR3 bases are TGTGCCAGCAGTGGAGGGAGACAGGGGGCGGAAATTGGCGGCTACACCTTC. Amino acid sequence: CASSGGRQGAEIGGYTF.

The rearrangement uses TRBV6-5 and TRBJ2-7, with 9 bases aligning to TRBD1. There are 13 residues in the CDR3. The V and J ends lost 11 bases and 2 bases, in that order; junction bases with no gene match: 7. CDR1 and CDR2 from the germline V gene are MNHEY and SVGAGI. CDR3 bases: TGTGCCGCCCGACAGGGGGGAGCCTACGAGCAGTACTTC. Translating it yields CAARQGGAYEQYF.

J is TRBJ1-1 and V is TRBV6-5; D gene unclear. V lost 2 bases, J lost 0 bases, and 7 bases lay in between. The CDR3 runs 14 residues. Germline lookup yields CDR1 MNHEY and CDR2 SVGAGI. CDR3 nucleotides: TGTGCCAGCAGTTACGGCCAGATGAACACTGAAGCTTTCTTT. Its translation is CASSYGQMNTEAFF.

This rearrangement joins TRBV27 to TRBJ1-3, with D hard to call. Germline CDR1 MNHEY, CDR2 SMNVEV (reference sequence). CDR3 length equals 14 residues. V lost 2 bases to trimming and J lost 3 bases, with 8 bases between them. The CDR3 region has the DNA TGTGCCAGCAGTTTAAGAGGGCATGGAAACACCATATATTTT. This gives the protein CASSLRGHGNTIYF.

V and J are TRBV14 and TRBJ1-6; 9 positions agree with TRBD1. The CDR3 is made up of 14 amino acids. CDR1 SGHDN and CDR2 FVKESK come from the germline V gene. Trimming cost V 5 bases and J 13 bases; bases outside gene matches: 9. In DNA form, the CDR3 reads TGTGCCAGCAGCAAGACGACAGGGGGGTCCCCCCTCCACTTT. Amino acids: CASSKTTGGSPLHF.

The J gene is TRBJ2-6, the V gene TRBV19; 7 bases are a match to TRBD1. The trim removed 3 bases at V and 2 bases at J, leaving 4 bases unmatched. Per germline, CDR1 LNHDA and CDR2 SQIVND (reference sequence). The CDR3 is 16 residues long. The CDR3 region has the DNA TGTGCCAGTAGTATGTACAGGGGCGCTGGGGCCAACGTCCTGACTTTC. Encoded protein: CASSMYRGAGANVLTF.

This chain's CDR3 is CASSGGLVVNEQYF. In DNA form, the CDR3 reads TGCGCCAGCAGCGGGGGACTAGTGGTAAACGAGCAGTACTTC. This chain uses TRBV5-1 with TRBJ2-7, with TRBD2 matching 8 bases. Trimming at V came to 4 bases and at J to 5 bases, leaving 8 bases not matched to a gene. Germline V gene sequence: CDR1 SGHRS, CDR2 YFSETQ. This CDR3 has 14 residues.

The chain carries TRBV19 and TRBJ1-4, with 12 bases fitting TRBD1. V lost 8 bases, J lost 7 bases, and 8 bases stayed unmatched. Germline values: CDR1 LNHDA, CDR2 SQIVND (reference sequence). The CDR3 is 15 amino acids. Written as DNA, the CDR3 is TGTGCCAGTTCCGGGACAGGGGGCCGCCGTGAAAAACTGTTTTTT. Translated, it gives CASSGTGGRREKLFF. The full variable domain, its missing parts supplied by reference TRBV19 and TRBJ1-4, is DGGITQSPKYLFRKEGQNVTLSCEQNLNHDAMYWYRQDPGQGLRLIYYSQIVNDFQKGDIAEGYSVSREKKESFPLTVTSAQKNPTAFYLCASSGTGGRREKLFFGSGTQLSVL.

The rearrangement joins TRBV9 to TRBJ2-1; 11 bases line up with TRBD2. This CDR3 is built from 16 residues. The trim removed 3 bases at V and 6 bases at J, leaving 8 bases unmatched. Germline V gene data show CDR1 as SGDLS and CDR2 as YYNGEE. The CDR3 DNA follows: TGTGCCAGCAGCGCGCCCTTTAGCGGGGGGGCCAATGAGCAGTTCTTC. Its translation is CASSAPFSGGANEQFF.

This clone appeared once. The chain recombines TRBV5-1 with TRBJ2-1; 9 positions match TRBD2. Losses at the gene ends were 0 bases for V and 6 bases for J; bases not matched to a gene: 4. CDR1 is SGHRS and CDR2 is YFSETQ in the germline V gene. This CDR3 has 15 residues. This chain's CDR3 is CASSLGVAGVNEQFF. The CDR3 DNA follows: TGCGCCAGCAGCTTGGGAGTAGCGGGGGTCAATGAGCAGTTCTTC.

The rearrangement joins TRBV7-2 to TRBJ2-3; possibly TRBD2 for D (6 bases). CDR3 length: 15 residues. V gave up 1 base and J gave up 1 base, with 9 bases separating them. CDR1 SGHTA and CDR2 FQGNSA come from the germline V gene. In DNA form, the CDR3 reads TGTGCCAGCAGCTTAGGTAGCGGACGCACAGATACGCAGTATTTT. The encoded protein is CASSLGSGRTDTQYF.

CDR3 nucleotide sequence: TGTGCCAGTAGTAATACAAACCGAGGTGTTCGGGTTTCCGAGCAGTACTTC. Translation gives CASSNTNRGVRVSEQYF. The chain joins TRBV19 to TRBJ2-7; D is unresolved. The CDR3 sequence is 17 residues long. Trimming took 4 bases from V and 6 from J, leaving 25 bases between them. Germline-derived CDR1 and CDR2 are LNHDA and SQIVND (reference sequence).

The chain has TRBV30 and TRBJ2-1; 12 nucleotides agree with TRBD2. CDR1 GTSNPN and CDR2 SVGIG come from the germline V gene (reference sequence). The V segment lost 2 bases and the J segment 8 bases; nucleotides outside the gene matches: 4. The CDR3 is 14 residues long. As DNA, the CDR3 is TGTGCCTGGAGTAAGGGACTAGCGGGCGATGAGCAGTTCTTC. Translated, it gives CAWSKGLAGDEQFF. The variable domain in full, with the rest retrieved from reference TRBV30 and TRBJ2-1, is SQTIHQWPATLVQPVGSPLSLECTVEGTSNPNLYWYRQAAGRGLQLLFYSVGIGQISSEVPQNLSASRPQDRQFILSSKKLLLSDSGFYLCAWSKGLAGDEQFFGPGTRLTVL.

J is TRBJ1-4 and V is TRBV19; TRBD1 is a possible D gene (6 bases). The germline gives CDR1 LNHDA, CDR2 SQIVND (reference sequence). V lost 5 bases, J lost 7 bases, and 17 bases lay in between. This CDR3 is 15 amino acids long. CDR3 amino acids: CASSASQGWSEKLFF. CDR3 in DNA: TGTGCCAGTAGTGCATCACAGGGTTGGTCTGAAAAACTGTTTTTT. The whole variable domain, remainder taken from reference TRBV19 and TRBJ1-4, is DGGITQSPKYLFRKEGQNVTLSCEQNLNHDAMYWYRQDPGQGLRLIYYSQIVNDFQKGDIAEGYSVSREKKESFPLTVTSAQKNPTAFYLCASSASQGWSEKLFFGSGTQLSVL.

The chain recombines TRBV6-1 with TRBJ1-1; possible D gene TRBD1, 5 bases. CDR3 length: 12 amino acids. The germline V gene has CDR1 MNHNS and CDR2 SASEGT. Trimming pared 8 bases from V and 8 bases from J, leaving 15 bases between. CDR3 amino acids: CASLFWGLEAFF. CDR3 coding DNA: TGTGCCAGCCTTTTTTGGGGCCTCGAAGCTTTCTTT.

The chain carries TRBV5-1 and TRBJ1-2, with D maybe TRBD1 (6 bases). Germline V CDR1 and CDR2: SGHRS, YFSETQ. Between the trimmed V and J ends, which lost 5 bases and 4 bases, there was a span of 12 bases. The CDR3 contains 13 residues. CDR3 coding DNA: TGCGCCAGCAGTTGGACAGTGGCCTATGGCTACACCTTC. It encodes CASSWTVAYGYTF. The full variable domain, rest sourced from reference TRBV5-1 and TRBJ1-2, is KAGVTQTPRYLIKTRGQQVTLSCSPISGHRSVSWYQQTPGQGLQFLFEYFSETQRNKGNFPGRFSGRQFSNSRSEMNVSTLELGDSALYLCASSWTVAYGYTFGSGTRLTVV.

The chain uses TRBV7-3 and TRBJ2-1; tentatively, D is TRBD2 (7 bases). The V gene's germline CDR1 is SGHTA and CDR2 FQGTGA. The CDR3 is 17 amino acids. The V gene lost 1 base and the J gene lost 0 bases, with 13 bases spanning the gap. The CDR3 DNA sequence: TGTGCCAGCAGCTTAAGGGCGGGGGCTAGCTCCTACAATGAGCAGTTCTTC. It encodes CASSLRAGASSYNEQFF.

Here the CDR3 reads CASHGTANTEAFF. For the CDR3, the DNA is TGTGCCAGCCATGGGACAGCGAACACTGAAGCTTTCTTT. The chain couples TRBV21-1 to TRBJ1-1; TRBD1 is the table's D call and was not checked against the DNA. TRBV21-1 is a recognized pseudogene. The CDR3 has 13 amino acids.

The chain is built from TRBV30 and TRBJ1-5; D gene ambiguous. This CDR3 has 14 amino acids. Trimming stripped 3 bases from V and 2 bases from J, with 11 bases between. Germline V lookup: CDR1 GTSNPN, CDR2 SVGIG (reference sequence). CDR3 amino acids: CAWSAKRGNQPQHF. The CDR3 DNA reads as TGTGCCTGGAGCGCCAAGAGGGGCAATCAGCCCCAGCATTTT.

J is TRBJ2-7 and V is TRBV28; the match to TRBD1 covers 9 bases. This CDR3 region has 14 residues. Germline CDR1 reads MDHEN; CDR2 reads SYDVKM. V lost 8 bases and J lost 6; bases outside the gene matches: 11. For the CDR3, the DNA is TGTGCCAGCGTCCCCGGGACAGGGAGGCTCGAGCAGTACTTC. Its protein is CASVPGTGRLEQYF.

The J gene is TRBJ2-7, the V gene TRBV5-1, with D perhaps TRBD1 (6 bases). This CDR3 spans 16 amino acids. V was cut by 0 bases and J by 2 bases, with 15 bases left in between. Germline V gene sequence: CDR1 SGHRS, CDR2 YFSETQ. The CDR3 protein is CASSLGNRDPPYEQYF. CDR3 sequence (DNA): TGCGCCAGCAGCTTGGGGAACAGGGACCCTCCCTACGAGCAGTACTTC.

J is TRBJ2-5 and V is TRBV30; D might be TRBD2 (7 bases). Germline V gene data show CDR1 as GTSNPN and CDR2 as SVGIG (reference sequence). Trimming took 1 base from V and 5 from J, leaving 8 bases between them. The CDR3 contains 12 residues. CDR3 nucleotide sequence: TGTGCCTGGAGTGGCGGGGGCGAGACCCAGTACTTC. Encoded protein: CAWSGGGETQYF.